Listed here are 7 T cell receptor beta chains from one sample, sequenced in a study of ipilimumab plus nivolumab after autologous stem cell transplantation. Assay used: immunoSEQ multiplex PCR; TCRdb lists only in-frame clones, some missing. The data contain some 10,000 clones, about 78% of them seen just once; the ten biggest clones take up about 7.7%. Sample: PBMCs, taken in a trial of ipilimumab plus nivolumab as post-transplant consolidation. The receptors originated from a male donor with diffuse large B-cell lymphoma.

This chain connects TRBV5-3 to TRBJ2-1; D gene ambiguous. TRBV5-3 is an open reading frame, and its role is uncertain. The V and J ends lost 2 bases and 4 bases respectively, with 31 bases between them. The CDR3 contains 21 residues. The CDR3, as DNA: TGTGCCAGAAGCTTTCGGTTTTCACGGACCTCCTTTCCCAAACCTTACAATGAGCAGTTCTTC. Its translation: CARSFRFSRTSFPKPYNEQFF.

Judged by abundance, this clone is medium-sized. The chain couples TRBV19 to TRBJ1-1, with 7 bases identical to TRBD1. The CDR3 sequence is 15 residues long. The trim removed 7 bases at V and 6 bases at J, leaving 14 bases unmatched. Germline V gene sequence: CDR1 LNHDA, CDR2 SQIVND (reference sequence). The CDR3 sequence: CASNAPGQRMSEAFF. The CDR3 DNA sequence: TGTGCCAGTAACGCTCCGGGACAGAGGATGTCTGAAGCTTTCTTT.

CDR3 DNA sequence: TGTGCCAGCAGCTACACAGGGACCGGCACTGAAGCTTTCTTT. It yields the protein CASSYTGTGTEAFF. The chain combines TRBV7-8 with TRBJ1-1, with D possibly TRBD1 on 6 matching bases. Germline V CDR1 and CDR2: SGHVS, FQNEAQ. The length of the CDR3 is 14 residues. V lost 4 bases to trimming and J lost 4 bases, with 13 bases between them.

This clone was seen just once. This chain connects TRBV29-1 to TRBJ2-3; D is perhaps TRBD2 (6 bases). V was trimmed by 2 bases and J by 1 base, leaving 10 bases between them. This CDR3 is 14 amino acids long. Germline V gene data show CDR1 as SQVTM and CDR2 as ANQGSEA. Here the CDR3 DNA reads TGCAGCGTTGAACCGGGACTCCGCACAGATACGCAGTATTTT. Its translation is CSVEPGLRTDTQYF.

The genes are TRBV28 and TRBJ1-5, with 9 bases matching TRBD1. CDR3 length equals 18 residues. The J segment lost 4 bases and the V segment lost 3 bases, leaving 13 bases of the junction unmatched. The germline V gene has CDR1 MDHEN and CDR2 SYDVKM. The CDR3 reads CASSFNTGGQQENQPQHF. Written as DNA, the CDR3 is TGTGCCAGCAGTTTTAACACAGGGGGCCAGCAGGAGAATCAGCCCCAGCATTTT. Combining the CDR3 with reference TRBV28 and TRBJ1-5 gives the whole variable domain DVKVTQSSRYLVKRTGEKVFLECVQDMDHENMFWYRQDPGLGLRLIYFSYDVKMKEKGDIPEGYSVSREKKERFSLILESASTNQTSMYLCASSFNTGGQQENQPQHFGDGTRLSIL.

V and J are TRBV10-2 and TRBJ2-7; D not resolved. V shed 7 bases and J shed 5 bases, with 15 bases lying between them. This CDR3 is 13 amino acids long. From germline, CDR1 is WSHSY and CDR2 SAAADI. The CDR3 sequence is CASTATRMDEQYF. The CDR3 DNA sequence: TGCGCCAGCACCGCAACCCGCATGGACGAGCAGTACTTC.

This clone was detected a few times. V usage is TRBV18 and J usage is TRBJ1-5; the D is unclear. The CDR3 consists of 13 residues. V was cut by 3 bases and J by 6 bases, with 9 bases left in between. CDR1 and CDR2 (germline): KGHSH, LQKENI. In DNA form, the CDR3 reads TGTGCCAGCTCACCTACTCACGGTCAGCCCCAGCATTTT. It specifies CASSPTHGQPQHF.